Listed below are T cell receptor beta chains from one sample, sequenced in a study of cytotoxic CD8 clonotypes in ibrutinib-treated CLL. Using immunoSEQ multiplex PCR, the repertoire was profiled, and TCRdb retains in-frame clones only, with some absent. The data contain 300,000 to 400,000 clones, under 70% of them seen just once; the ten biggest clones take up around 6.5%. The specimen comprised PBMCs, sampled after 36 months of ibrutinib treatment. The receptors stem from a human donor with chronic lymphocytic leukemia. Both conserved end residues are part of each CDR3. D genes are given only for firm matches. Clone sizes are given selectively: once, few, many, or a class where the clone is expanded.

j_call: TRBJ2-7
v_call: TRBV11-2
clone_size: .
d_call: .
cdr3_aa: CASVGQKTYEQYF
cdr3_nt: TGTGCCAGCGTGGGCCAAAAGACCTACGAGCAGTACTTC

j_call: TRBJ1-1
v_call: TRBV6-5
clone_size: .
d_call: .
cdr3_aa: CASSYSSFGHTEAFF
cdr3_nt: TGTGCCAGCAGTTACTCGAGTTTTGGTCACACTGAAGCTTTCTTT

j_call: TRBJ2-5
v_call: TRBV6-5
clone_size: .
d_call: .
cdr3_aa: CASSWDMETQYF
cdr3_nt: TGTGCCAGCAGTTGGGACATGGAGACCCAGTACTTC

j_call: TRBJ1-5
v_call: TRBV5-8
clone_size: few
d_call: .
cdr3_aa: CASSLGIDQPQHF
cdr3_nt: TGTGCCAGCAGCTTGGGAATAGATCAGCCCCAGCATTTT

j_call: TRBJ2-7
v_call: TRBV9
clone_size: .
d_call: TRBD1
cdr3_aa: CASSVAGQGKGGEQYF
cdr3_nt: TGTGCCAGCAGCGTAGCCGGACAGGGGAAAGGAGGCGAGCAGTACTTC

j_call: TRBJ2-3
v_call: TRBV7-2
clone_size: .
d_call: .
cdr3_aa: CASSLRRDYTDTQYF
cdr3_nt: TGTGCCAGCAGCTTACGCAGAGACTACACAGATACGCAGTATTTT

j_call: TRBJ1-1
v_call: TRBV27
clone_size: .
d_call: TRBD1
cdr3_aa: CASSPYRGTEAFF
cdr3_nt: TGTGCCAGCAGTCCGTACAGGGGGACAGAAGCTTTCTTT

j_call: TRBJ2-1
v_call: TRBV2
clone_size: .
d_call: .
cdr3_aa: CASKRKGRQNEQFF
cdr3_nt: TGTGCCAGCAAGCGAAAAGGACGCCAAAATGAGCAGTTCTTC

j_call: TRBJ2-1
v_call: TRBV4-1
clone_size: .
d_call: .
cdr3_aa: CASSKEDEQFF
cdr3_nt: TGCGCCAGCAGTAAGGAGGATGAGCAGTTCTTC

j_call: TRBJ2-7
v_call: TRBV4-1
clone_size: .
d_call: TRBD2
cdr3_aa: CASSQGAGGIPYEQYF
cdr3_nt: TGCGCCAGCAGCCAAGGAGCGGGGGGGATTCCCTACGAGCAGTACTTC

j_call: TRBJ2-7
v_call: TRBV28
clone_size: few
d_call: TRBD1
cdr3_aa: CASSFGQGGYEQYF
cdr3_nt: TGTGCCAGCAGTTTTGGACAGGGTGGCTACGAGCAGTACTTC

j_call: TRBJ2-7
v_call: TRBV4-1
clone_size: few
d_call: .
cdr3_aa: CASSQESGRGDSYEQYF
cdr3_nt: TGCGCCAGCAGCCAAGAAAGTGGTCGAGGGGACTCCTACGAGCAGTACTTC

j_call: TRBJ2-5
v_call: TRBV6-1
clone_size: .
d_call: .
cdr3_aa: CASSVRFQETQYF
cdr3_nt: TGTGCCAGCAGTGTACGCTTCCAAGAGACCCAGTACTTC

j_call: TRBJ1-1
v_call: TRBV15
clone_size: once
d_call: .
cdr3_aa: CATSREGRVQNTEAFF
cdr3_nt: TGTGCCACCAGCAGAGAAGGAAGGGTCCAGAACACTGAAGCTTTCTTT

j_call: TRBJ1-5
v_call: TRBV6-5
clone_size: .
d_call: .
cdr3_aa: CASRLRGGQPQHF
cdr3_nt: TGTGCCAGCAGACTAAGGGGCGGTCAGCCCCAGCATTTT

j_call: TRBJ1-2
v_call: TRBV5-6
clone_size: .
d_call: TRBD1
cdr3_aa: CASSWRTGPKGNIYGYTF
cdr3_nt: TGTGCCAGCAGCTGGAGGACAGGGCCAAAGGGAAACATCTATGGCTACACCTTC

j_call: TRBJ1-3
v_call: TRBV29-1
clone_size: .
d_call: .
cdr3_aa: CSVEERVGNTIYF
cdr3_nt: TGCAGCGTTGAAGAAAGGGTGGGAAACACCATATATTTT

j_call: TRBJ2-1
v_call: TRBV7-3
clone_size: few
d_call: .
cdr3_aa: CASSTLAYNEQFF
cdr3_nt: TGTGCCAGCAGCACCCTAGCCTACAATGAGCAGTTCTTC

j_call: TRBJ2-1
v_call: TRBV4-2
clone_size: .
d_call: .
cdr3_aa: CASSPLTGDGEQFF
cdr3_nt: TGTGCCAGCAGCCCGTTGACGGGAGACGGGGAGCAGTTCTTC

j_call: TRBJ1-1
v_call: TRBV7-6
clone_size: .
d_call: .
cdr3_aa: CASSLTLNTEAFF
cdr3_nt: TGTGCCAGCAGCTTGACACTGAACACTGAAGCTTTCTTT

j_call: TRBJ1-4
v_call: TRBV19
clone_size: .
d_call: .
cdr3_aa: CASSLFQGNEKLFF
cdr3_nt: TGTGCCAGTAGCCTCTTCCAGGGGAATGAAAAACTGTTTTTT